What follows are 32 T cell receptor beta chains derived from one specimen sequenced in a study of lymphopenia after photon versus proton radiotherapy. TCRdb's table, derived via immunoSEQ multiplex PCR, lists solely in-frame clones and lacks some. The sample includes over 55,000 clones, about 87% of them seen just once. The sample consisted of peripheral blood, taken from a patient treated with proton-based radiotherapy. The origin of the receptors is a man older than 75 with esophageal cancer.

The chain joins TRBV5-1 to TRBJ1-4, with TRBD1 matching 9 bases. The trim removed 3 bases at V and 6 bases at J, leaving 3 bases unmatched. CDR3 length equals 14 residues. Germline V gene sequence: CDR1 SGHRS, CDR2 YFSETQ. The CDR3 reads CASSSGTGYEKLFF. In DNA, the CDR3 is TGCGCCAGCAGCTCCGGGACAGGGTATGAAAAACTGTTTTTT.

This chain links TRBV21-1 with TRBJ2-7; no DNA check was done on the table's D call, TRBD1. TRBV21-1 is listed as a pseudogene. This CDR3 region has 16 residues. The CDR3 DNA follows: TGTGCCAGCAGCATGTACAGGGGGGACAGTCGCTACGAGCAGTACTTC. Translated: CASSMYRGDSRYEQYF.

The rearrangement links TRBV19 to TRBJ1-2; D may be TRBD1 (5 bases). The CDR3 extends over 16 amino acids. Looked up from germline, CDR1 is LNHDA and CDR2 is SQIVND (reference sequence). V was pared by 5 bases and J by 0 bases, with 16 bases between. The CDR3 is CASSSGTAKANYGYTF. The CDR3 region has the DNA TGTGCCAGTAGTTCCGGGACCGCCAAAGCTAACTATGGCTACACCTTC.

This chain connects TRBV6-4 to TRBJ2-5; TRBD2 matches at 11 bases. The germline V gene encodes CDR1 MRHNA and CDR2 SNTAGT. There are 15 residues in the CDR3. The ends lost 5 bases at V and 5 bases at J; junction bases unmatched: 7. The CDR3 DNA sequence: TGTGCCAGCAGTTATAGCGGGAGGGCCTTCGAGACCCAGTACTTC. Translated, it gives CASSYSGRAFETQYF.

V usage is TRBV7-6 and J usage is TRBJ2-5, with no clear D. The V and J ends lost 3 bases and 2 bases respectively, with 7 bases between them. CDR1 is SGHVS and CDR2 is FNYEAQ in the germline V gene. The CDR3 is 13 amino acids. The CDR3 DNA reads TGTGCCAGCAGCTTGGGGAATCAAGAGACCCAGTACTTC. The encoded protein is CASSLGNQETQYF.

The chain links TRBV4-3 to TRBJ2-3, with D tentatively TRBD2 (6 bases). The CDR3 covers 15 residues. Germline lookup yields CDR1 LGHNA and CDR2 YSLEER. V dropped 3 bases and J dropped 4 bases, with 14 bases sitting between them. The CDR3 here is CASSHTLGGADTQYF. CDR3 coding DNA: TGCGCCAGCAGCCACACTCTGGGCGGGGCAGATACGCAGTATTTT.

The CDR3 bases are TGTGCCAGCAGCCCAGGACTAGCGGTATACAATGAGCAGTTCTTC. This encodes CASSPGLAVYNEQFF. The chain links TRBV7-3 to TRBJ2-1; 10 bases match TRBD2. CDR3 length: 15 residues. Germline trimming cut 5 bases from V and 4 bases from J; bases unmatched to any gene: 5. Germline loops: CDR1 SGHTA, CDR2 FQGTGA.

The rearrangement links TRBV4-1 to TRBJ1-1; D ambiguous. Germline values: CDR1 MGHRA, CDR2 YSYEKL. Trimming pared 0 bases from V and 5 bases from J, leaving 16 bases between. The CDR3 totals 16 residues. The CDR3 DNA reads TGCGCCAGCAGCCAAGATCTCAGGATCCCGCGGACTGAAGCTTTCTTT. Translation: CASSQDLRIPRTEAFF.

J is TRBJ2-7 and V is TRBV5-1; 7 bases agree with TRBD1. The V gene end was trimmed by 4 bases and the J gene end by 0 bases; junction bases not matched to a gene: 10. In germline, CDR1 is SGHRS, CDR2 YFSETQ. This CDR3 is built from 16 residues. CDR3 sequence: CASSPGTAMSSYEQYF. The CDR3 nucleotides are TGCGCCAGCAGCCCGGGGACAGCAATGAGCTCCTACGAGCAGTACTTC.

J is TRBJ2-1 and V is TRBV6-5, with a tentative D call TRBD2 (5 bases). Germline values: CDR1 MNHEY, CDR2 SVGAGI. V was pared by 4 bases and J by 0 bases, with 13 bases between. CDR3 length: 16 residues. This chain's CDR3 is CASSSLDSSSYNEQFF. The CDR3 coding sequence is TGTGCCAGCAGTTCGTTGGACTCGAGCTCCTACAATGAGCAGTTCTTC.

The rearrangement joins TRBV19 to TRBJ1-3; the D is unclear. CDR1 is LNHDA and CDR2 is SQIVND in the germline V gene (reference sequence). This CDR3 has 14 residues. V lost 6 bases and J 0 bases, leaving 9 bases between the germline ends. The CDR3 region has the DNA TGTGCCAGTAGAGCAGCGAGCTCTGGAAACACCATATATTTT. Protein sequence: CASRAASSGNTIYF. The variable domain in full, with the rest retrieved from reference TRBV19 and TRBJ1-3, is DGGITQSPKYLFRKEGQNVTLSCEQNLNHDAMYWYRQDPGQGLRLIYYSQIVNDFQKGDIAEGYSVSREKKESFPLTVTSAQKNPTAFYLCASRAASSGNTIYFGEGSWLTVV.

The V and J genes are TRBV19 and TRBJ1-2, with D uncertain. Trimming removed 5 bases at V and 0 bases at J, with 10 bases between. This CDR3 comprises 14 residues. CDR1 LNHDA and CDR2 SQIVND come from the germline V gene (reference sequence). CDR3 in DNA: TGTGCCAGTAGTCCCCCAAGCCCTAACTATGGCTACACCTTC. Residues: CASSPPSPNYGYTF.

The chain joins TRBV7-2 to TRBJ1-5, with 7 bases identical to TRBD1. Germline CDR1 reads SGHTA; CDR2 reads FQGNSA. J was trimmed by 0 bases and V by 4 bases; bases with no gene match: 15. The CDR3 covers 19 residues. The chain's CDR3 is CASSSRTRPDRYSNQPQHF. The CDR3 DNA sequence: TGTGCCAGCAGCTCTAGAACCCGGCCGGACAGGTATAGCAATCAGCCCCAGCATTTT.

This clone was counted a single time. V gene TRBV6-6 combines with J gene TRBJ1-5; D is unclear. This CDR3 contains 15 residues. CDR1 is MNHNY and CDR2 is SVGAGI in the germline V gene (reference sequence). With 4 bases removed from V and 0 bases from J, the gap between germline ends came to 10 bases. The chain's CDR3 is CASSSERVSNQPQHF. Here the CDR3 DNA reads TGTGCCAGCAGTTCGGAAAGGGTTAGCAATCAGCCCCAGCATTTT.

The chain couples TRBV9 to TRBJ1-2; no reliable D call. The CDR3 has 14 amino acids. Between the trimmed V and J ends, which lost 0 bases and 3 bases, there was a span of 9 bases. CDR1 and CDR2 (germline): SGDLS, YYNGEE. In nucleotides, the CDR3 is TGTGCCAGCAGCGTAGGTAACACCCACTATGGCTACACCTTC. It yields the protein CASSVGNTHYGYTF. The whole variable domain, filled in from reference TRBV9 and TRBJ1-2, reads DSGVTQTPKHLITATGQRVTLRCSPRSGDLSVYWYQQSLDQGLQFLIQYYNGEERAKGNILERFSAQQFPDLHSELNLSSLELGDSALYFCASSVGNTHYGYTFGSGTRLTVV.

The chain combines TRBV5-4 with TRBJ1-2, with D perhaps TRBD1 (5 bases). CDR3 length equals 15 residues. Germline V CDR1 and CDR2: SGHNT, YYREEE (reference sequence). The germline V and J ends were trimmed by 0 bases and 4 bases, with 13 bases remaining between them. This CDR3 reads CASSLGQGYFYGYTF. The CDR3 nucleotides are TGTGCCAGCAGCTTGGGGCAGGGTTATTTCTATGGCTACACCTTC.

The CDR3 bases are TGTGCCAGCAGTTACTCCGGTAGTCTTGAGACCCAGTACTTC. Translation: CASSYSGSLETQYF. The gene calls are TRBV6-5 and TRBJ2-5; D is ambiguous. Germline CDR1 MNHEY, CDR2 SVGAGI. The CDR3 is 14 amino acids. The V gene lost 0 bases and the J gene lost 5 bases, with 10 bases spanning the gap.

This chain connects TRBV29-1 to TRBJ1-1; TRBD1 aligns across 9 bases. The junction had 10 bases not matched to a gene; V was cut back by 7 bases and J by 4 bases. Per the germline V gene, CDR1 is SQVTM and CDR2 is ANQGSEA. CDR3 size: 14 residues. CDR3 amino acids: CSARQGEGSTEAFF. CDR3 DNA: TGCAGCGCCCGACAGGGGGAAGGGAGCACTGAAGCTTTCTTT.

The chain couples TRBV7-6 to TRBJ2-1; no clear D gene. V gave up 1 base and J gave up 1 base, with 8 bases separating them. Germline CDR1 and CDR2: SGHVS and FNYEAQ. This CDR3 is 15 amino acids long. The CDR3 nucleotides are TGTGCCAGCAGCTTAGTGGCGGTATCCTACAATGAGCAGTTCTTC. Amino acid sequence: CASSLVAVSYNEQFF.

This chain uses TRBV10-3 with TRBJ1-2; the match to TRBD1 covers 10 bases. CDR1 and CDR2 (germline): ENHRY, SYGVKD. This CDR3 comprises 17 residues. After removal of 0 bases from V and 7 bases from J, the junction contained 11 bases not matched to a gene. In DNA, the CDR3 is TGTGCCATCAGTGAGTCCCAGTGGAGACAGGGGGCAGGTGGCTACACCTTC. Its translation is CAISESQWRQGAGGYTF.

The chain recombines TRBV7-6 with TRBJ2-3; no clear D. The CDR3 has 13 residues. Trimming took 5 bases from V and 5 from J, leaving 11 bases between them. CDR1 is SGHVS, CDR2 FNYEAQ, per germline. The CDR3 is CASSPRIEDTQYF. As DNA, the CDR3 is TGTGCCAGCAGCCCCAGGATCGAAGATACGCAGTATTTT. The whole variable domain, remainder taken from reference TRBV7-6 and TRBJ2-3, is GAGVSQSPRYKVTKRGQDVALRCDPISGHVSLYWYRQALGQGPEFLTYFNYEAQQDKSGLPNDRFSAERPEGSISTLTIQRTEQRDSAMYRCASSPRIEDTQYFGPGTRLTVL.

V is TRBV5-4 and J is TRBJ1-2; 8 bases are a match to TRBD1. The CDR3 runs to 15 residues. J was trimmed by 4 bases and V by 2 bases; bases with no gene match: 7. Germline assignment: CDR1 SGHNT and CDR2 YYREEE (reference sequence). The CDR3 region has the DNA TGTGCCAGCAGCTTAAGACAGGGGAGGACCTATGGCTACACCTTC. Its protein is CASSLRQGRTYGYTF.

Worth noting for this clone: The same CDR3 also results from other DNA sequences found in this sample. This sequence joins TRBV7-2 and TRBJ1-5, with D uncertain. From germline, CDR1 is SGHTA and CDR2 FQGNSA. Trimming removed 1 base at V and 1 base at J, with 8 bases between. This CDR3 has 15 amino acids. CDR3 in DNA: TGTGCCAGCAGCTTAGTCGGTGGGAGCAATCAGCCCCAGCATTTT. Translating gives CASSLVGGSNQPQHF.

This chain connects TRBV25-1 to TRBJ2-5; TRBD1 agrees at 10 bases. Germline V CDR1 and CDR2: MGHDK, SYGVNS. There are 15 residues in the CDR3. The V and J ends lost 3 bases and 5 bases, in that order; junction bases with no gene match: 6. The CDR3 loop reads CASSEDRGFRETQYF. The DNA of the CDR3 is TGTGCCAGCAGTGAGGACAGGGGGTTTCGGGAGACCCAGTACTTC.

The genes are TRBV2 and TRBJ2-1, with 7 nucleotides matching TRBD2. Germline V lookup: CDR1 SNHLY, CDR2 FYNNEI. Unmatched junction bases numbered 7, after V lost 8 bases and J lost 6 bases. This CDR3 contains 13 residues. The CDR3 nucleotides are TGTGCCAGCTCGAGCGGGACTGGCAATGAGCAGTTCTTC. Residues: CASSSGTGNEQFF.

This clone came up once. The chain employs TRBV5-6 and TRBJ2-7; possibly TRBD1 or TRBD2 for D (5 bases each). V lost 2 bases and J lost 4, with 7 bases in between. CDR3 size: 12 residues. The germline V gene encodes CDR1 SGHDT and CDR2 YYEEEE. Here the CDR3 reads CASSFGGYEQYF. CDR3 coding DNA: TGTGCCAGCAGCTTTGGGGGATACGAGCAGTACTTC.

This clone was counted a few times. The V and J genes are TRBV4-1 and TRBJ1-6; 7 bases are a match to TRBD1. The CDR3 consists of 16 residues. Germline V gene lookup returns CDR1 MGHRA and CDR2 YSYEKL. V was pared by 1 base and J by 7 bases, with 7 bases of the junction left unmatched. CDR3 amino acids: CASSQGWGTENSPLHF. CDR3 nucleotides: TGCGCCAGCAGCCAAGGTTGGGGGACAGAGAATTCACCCCTCCACTTT.

This clone was recorded once. The chain combines TRBV7-2 with TRBJ2-5, with TRBD2 as a possible D gene (5 bases). The length of the CDR3 is 12 residues. Germline CDR1 is SGHTA and CDR2 is FQGNSA. V was pared by 4 bases and J by 10 bases, with 13 bases between. CDR3 in DNA: TGTGCCAGCAGCTCCTCGGCAGGAGGCCAGTACTTC. It codes for CASSSSAGGQYF.

The CDR3 bases are TGTGCCAGCAGTGCGGGGTTAGTGTACGAAAAACTGTTTTTT. Protein: CASSAGLVYEKLFF. The chain recombines TRBV6-1 with TRBJ1-4, with D uncertain. Germline V lookup: CDR1 MNHNS, CDR2 SASEGT. This CDR3 has 14 residues. V was pared by 4 bases and J by 8 bases, with 14 bases between.

This chain links TRBV9 with TRBJ2-1; 8 nucleotides agree with TRBD1. Trimming at V came to 5 bases and at J to 2 bases, leaving 3 bases not matched to a gene. Germline assignment: CDR1 SGDLS and CDR2 YYNGEE. CDR3 size: 14 residues. CDR3 sequence (DNA): TGTGCCAGCAGAGCGACAGGGGCCTACAATGAGCAGTTCTTC. Translated: CASRATGAYNEQFF.

The chain recombines TRBV7-8 with TRBJ2-3, with a tentative D call TRBD2 (7 bases). Trimming took 5 bases from V and 0 from J, leaving 15 bases between them. CDR1 and CDR2 from the germline V gene are SGHVS and FQNEAQ. This CDR3 comprises 16 residues. DNA for the CDR3: TGTGCCAGCAGCCGAGGCGGGGGCGGGAGCACAGATACGCAGTATTTT. Residues: CASSRGGGGSTDTQYF.

This chain joins TRBV7-3 and TRBJ2-3, with D possibly TRBD2 on 7 matching bases. Germline loops: CDR1 SGHTA, CDR2 FQGTGA. This CDR3 has 15 amino acids. V was trimmed by 0 bases and J by 7 bases, leaving 14 bases between them. Written as DNA, the CDR3 is TGTGCCAGCAGCTTAACGATAGGGGGGGAATATACGCAGTATTTT. This codes for CASSLTIGGEYTQYF.